This T cell receptor beta chain originates from a study of blood T cells in healthy people across ages. The study's findings and limits: Possibly confounding the expanded clonotype changes was the fact that donor CMV status was unknown.

The CDR3 is 19 amino acids. Germline CDR1 and CDR2: LGHDT and YNNKEL (reference sequence). The ends lost 8 bases at V and 5 bases at J; junction bases unmatched: 17. Worth noting for this clonotype: Its specificity is unknown.

A second PCR of 7 to 11 cycles used a sample-barcoded 5' primer and a J-beta primer mix. TCRdb re-called the 5' RACE reads with MiXCR, one entry per CDR3 protein. The sample lists about 1 million distinct CDR3 sequences, around 45% occurring once. The chain combines TRBV3-1 with TRBJ2-5; TRBD2 agrees at 16 bases. The sequence came from a woman in her sixties in good health. The specimen sequenced was blood. The CDR3 reads CASLFGTSGRAIPRETQYF. The CDR3 DNA sequence: TGTGCCAGCCTATTCGGGACTAGCGGGAGGGCCATACCAAGGGAGACCCAGTACTTC.